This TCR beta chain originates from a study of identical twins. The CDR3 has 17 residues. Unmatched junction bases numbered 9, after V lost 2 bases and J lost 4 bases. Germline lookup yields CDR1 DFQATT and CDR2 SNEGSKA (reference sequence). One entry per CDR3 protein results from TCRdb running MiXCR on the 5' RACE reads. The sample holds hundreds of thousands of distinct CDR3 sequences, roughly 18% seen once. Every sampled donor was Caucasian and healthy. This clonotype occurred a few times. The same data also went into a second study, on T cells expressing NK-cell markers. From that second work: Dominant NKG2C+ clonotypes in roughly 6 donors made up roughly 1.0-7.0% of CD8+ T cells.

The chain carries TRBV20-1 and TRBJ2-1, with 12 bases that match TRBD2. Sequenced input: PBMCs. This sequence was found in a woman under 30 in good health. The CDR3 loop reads CSARTGLAGANYNEQFF. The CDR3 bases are TGCAGTGCTAGAACGGGACTAGCGGGCGCTAATTACAATGAGCAGTTCTTC.